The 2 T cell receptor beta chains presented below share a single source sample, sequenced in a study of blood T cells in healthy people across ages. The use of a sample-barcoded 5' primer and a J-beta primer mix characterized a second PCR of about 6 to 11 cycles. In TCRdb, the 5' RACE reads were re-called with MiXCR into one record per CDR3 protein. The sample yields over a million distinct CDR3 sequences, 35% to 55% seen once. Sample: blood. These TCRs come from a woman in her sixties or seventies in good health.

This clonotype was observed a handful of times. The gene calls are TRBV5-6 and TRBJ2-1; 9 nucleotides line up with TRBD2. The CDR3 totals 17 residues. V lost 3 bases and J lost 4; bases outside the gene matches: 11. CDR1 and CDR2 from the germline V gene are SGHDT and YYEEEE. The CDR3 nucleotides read TGTGCCAGCAGCTACGGGACTAGCCCACTGGGATACAATGAGCAGTTCTTC. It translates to CASSYGTSPLGYNEQFF.

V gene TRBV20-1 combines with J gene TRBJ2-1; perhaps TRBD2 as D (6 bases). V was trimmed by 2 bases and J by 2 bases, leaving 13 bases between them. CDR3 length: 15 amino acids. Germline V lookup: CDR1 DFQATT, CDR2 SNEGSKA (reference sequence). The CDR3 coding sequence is TGCAGTGCTAGACTAGCGATGGGGACCTACAATGAGCAGTTCTTC. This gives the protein CSARLAMGTYNEQFF.